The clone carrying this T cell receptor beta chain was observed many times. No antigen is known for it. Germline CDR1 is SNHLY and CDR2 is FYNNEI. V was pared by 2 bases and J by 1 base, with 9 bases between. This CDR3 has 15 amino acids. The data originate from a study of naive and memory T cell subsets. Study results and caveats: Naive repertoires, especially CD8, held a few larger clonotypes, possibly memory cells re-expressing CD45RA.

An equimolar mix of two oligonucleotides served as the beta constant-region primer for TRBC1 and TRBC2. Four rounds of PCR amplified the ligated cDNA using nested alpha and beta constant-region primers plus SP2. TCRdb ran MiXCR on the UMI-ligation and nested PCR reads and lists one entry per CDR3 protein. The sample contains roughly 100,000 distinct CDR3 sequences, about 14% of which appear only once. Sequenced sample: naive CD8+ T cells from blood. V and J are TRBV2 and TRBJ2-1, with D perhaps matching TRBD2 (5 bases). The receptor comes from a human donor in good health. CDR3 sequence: CASSEIGSSYNEQFF. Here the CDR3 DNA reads TGTGCCAGCAGTGAAATAGGGAGTTCCTACAATGAGCAGTTCTTC. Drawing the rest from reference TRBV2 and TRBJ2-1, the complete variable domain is EPEVTQTPSHQVTQMGQEVILRCVPISNHLYFYWYRQILGQKVEFLVSFYNNEISEKSEIFDDQFSVERPDGSNFTLKIRSTKLEDSAMYFCASSEIGSSYNEQFFGPGTRLTVL.